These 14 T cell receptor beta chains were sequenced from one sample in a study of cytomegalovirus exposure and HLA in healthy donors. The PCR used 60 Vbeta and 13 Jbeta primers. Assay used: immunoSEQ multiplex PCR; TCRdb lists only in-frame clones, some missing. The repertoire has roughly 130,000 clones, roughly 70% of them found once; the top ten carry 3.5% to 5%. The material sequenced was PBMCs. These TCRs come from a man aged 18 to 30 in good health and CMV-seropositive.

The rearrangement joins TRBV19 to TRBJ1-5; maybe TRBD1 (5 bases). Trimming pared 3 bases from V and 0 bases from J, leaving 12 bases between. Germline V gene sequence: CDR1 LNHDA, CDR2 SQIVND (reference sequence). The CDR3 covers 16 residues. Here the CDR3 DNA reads TGTGCCAGTAGTATTGAGAGGGACTATAGCAATCAGCCCCAGCATTTT. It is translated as CASSIERDYSNQPQHF. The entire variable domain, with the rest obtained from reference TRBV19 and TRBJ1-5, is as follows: DGGITQSPKYLFRKEGQNVTLSCEQNLNHDAMYWYRQDPGQGLRLIYYSQIVNDFQKGDIAEGYSVSREKKESFPLTVTSAQKNPTAFYLCASSIERDYSNQPQHFGDGTRLSIL.

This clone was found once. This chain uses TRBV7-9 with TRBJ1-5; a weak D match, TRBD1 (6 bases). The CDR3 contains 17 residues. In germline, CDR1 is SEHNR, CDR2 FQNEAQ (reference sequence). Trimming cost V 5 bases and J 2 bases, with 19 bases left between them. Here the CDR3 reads CASSHAPGEGGNQPQHF. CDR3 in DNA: TGTGCCAGCAGCCACGCCCCGGGGGAGGGGGGCAATCAGCCCCAGCATTTT.

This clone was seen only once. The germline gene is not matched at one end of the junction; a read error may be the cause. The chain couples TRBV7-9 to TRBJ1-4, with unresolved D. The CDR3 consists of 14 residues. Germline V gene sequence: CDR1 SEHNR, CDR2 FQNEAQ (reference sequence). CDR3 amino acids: CANSLGATNEKLFF. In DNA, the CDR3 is TGTGCCAACAGCTTAGGCGCAACTAATGAAAAACTGTTTTTT.

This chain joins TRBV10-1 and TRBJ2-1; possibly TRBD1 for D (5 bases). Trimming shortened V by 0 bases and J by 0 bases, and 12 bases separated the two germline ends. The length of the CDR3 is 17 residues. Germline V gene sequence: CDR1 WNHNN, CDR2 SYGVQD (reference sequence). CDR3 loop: CASSESTGPSSYNEQFF. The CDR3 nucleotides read TGCGCCAGCAGTGAGTCTACAGGCCCGAGCTCCTACAATGAGCAGTTCTTC.

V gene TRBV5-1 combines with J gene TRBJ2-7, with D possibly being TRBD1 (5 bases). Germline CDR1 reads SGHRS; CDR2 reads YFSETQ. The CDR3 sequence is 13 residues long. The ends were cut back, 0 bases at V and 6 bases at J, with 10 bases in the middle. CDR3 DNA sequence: TGCGCCAGCAGCTTGGCCAGGGATAGCGAGCAGTACTTC. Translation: CASSLARDSEQYF.

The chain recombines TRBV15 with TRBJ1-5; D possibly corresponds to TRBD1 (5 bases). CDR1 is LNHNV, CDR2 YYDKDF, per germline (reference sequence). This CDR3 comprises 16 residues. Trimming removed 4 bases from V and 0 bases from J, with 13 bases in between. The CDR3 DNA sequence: TGTGCCACCAGCACCCGACAGTACGATAGCAATCAGCCCCAGCATTTT. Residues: CATSTRQYDSNQPQHF.

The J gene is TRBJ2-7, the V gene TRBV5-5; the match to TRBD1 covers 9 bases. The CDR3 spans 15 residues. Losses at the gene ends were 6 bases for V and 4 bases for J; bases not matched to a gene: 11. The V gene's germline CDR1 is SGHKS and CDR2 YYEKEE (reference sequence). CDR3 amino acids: CASTTEGTGIYEQYF. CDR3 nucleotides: TGTGCCAGCACCACGGAGGGGACAGGGATTTACGAGCAGTACTTC. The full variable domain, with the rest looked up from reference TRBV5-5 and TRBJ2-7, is DAGVTQSPTHLIKTRGQQVTLRCSPISGHKSVSWYQQVLGQGPQFIFQYYEKEERGRGNFPDRFSARQFPNYSSELNVNALLLGDSALYLCASTTEGTGIYEQYFGPGTRLTVT.

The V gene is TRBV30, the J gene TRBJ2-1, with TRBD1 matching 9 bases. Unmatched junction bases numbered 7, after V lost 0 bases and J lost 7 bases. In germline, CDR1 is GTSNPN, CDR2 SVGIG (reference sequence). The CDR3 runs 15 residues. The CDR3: CAWSVNRGRVNEQFF. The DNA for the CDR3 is TGTGCCTGGAGTGTTAACAGGGGGCGAGTAAATGAGCAGTTCTTC.

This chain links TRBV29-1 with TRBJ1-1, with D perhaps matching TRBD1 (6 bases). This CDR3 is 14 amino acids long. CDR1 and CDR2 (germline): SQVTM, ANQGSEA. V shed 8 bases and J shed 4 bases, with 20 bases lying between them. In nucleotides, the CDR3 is TGCAGCACGACAGGTCACCGAGGGGGCACTGAAGCTTTCTTT. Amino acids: CSTTGHRGGTEAFF.

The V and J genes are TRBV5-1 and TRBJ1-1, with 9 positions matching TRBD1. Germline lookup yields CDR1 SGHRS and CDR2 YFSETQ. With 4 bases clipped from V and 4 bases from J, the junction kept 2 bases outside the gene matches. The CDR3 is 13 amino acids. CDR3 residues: CASSMTGGTEAFF. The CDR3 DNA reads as TGCGCCAGCAGCATGACAGGGGGCACTGAAGCTTTCTTT.

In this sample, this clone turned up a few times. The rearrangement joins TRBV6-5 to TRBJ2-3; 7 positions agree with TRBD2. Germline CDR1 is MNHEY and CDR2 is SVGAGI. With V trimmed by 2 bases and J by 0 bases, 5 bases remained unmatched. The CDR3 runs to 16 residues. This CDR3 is CASSYGWGGSTDTQYF. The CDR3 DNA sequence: TGTGCCAGCAGTTACGGGTGGGGGGGGAGCACAGATACGCAGTATTTT.

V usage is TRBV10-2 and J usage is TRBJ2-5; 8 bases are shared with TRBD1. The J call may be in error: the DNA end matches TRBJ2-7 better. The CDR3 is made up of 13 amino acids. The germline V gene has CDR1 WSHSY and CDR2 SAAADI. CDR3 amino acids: CASKLGQGYEQYF. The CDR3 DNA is TGCGCCAGCAAGCTAGGACAGGGCTACGAGCAGTACTTC.

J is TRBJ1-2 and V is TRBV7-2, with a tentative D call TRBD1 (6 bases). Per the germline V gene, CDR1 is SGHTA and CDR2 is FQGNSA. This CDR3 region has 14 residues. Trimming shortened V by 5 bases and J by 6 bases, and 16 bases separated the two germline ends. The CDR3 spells CASSPQGRFHGYTF. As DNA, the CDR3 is TGTGCCAGCAGCCCACAGGGAAGGTTCCATGGCTACACCTTC. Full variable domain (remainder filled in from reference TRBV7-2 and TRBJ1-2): GAGVSQSPSNKVTEKGKDVELRCDPISGHTALYWYRQSLGQGLEFLIYFQGNSAPDKSGLPSDRFSAERTGGSVSTLTIQRTQQEDSAVYLCASSPQGRFHGYTFGSGTRLTVV.

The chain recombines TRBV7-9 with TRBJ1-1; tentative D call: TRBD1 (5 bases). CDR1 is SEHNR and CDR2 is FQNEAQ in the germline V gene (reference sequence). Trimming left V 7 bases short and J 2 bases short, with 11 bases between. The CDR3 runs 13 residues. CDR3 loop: CASTPGGNTEAFF. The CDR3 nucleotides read TGTGCCAGCACCCCCGGGGGAAACACTGAAGCTTTCTTT.